This TCR beta chain was obtained from a study of OX40 agonist ivuxolimab in advanced cancers. At the level of the study: Participants, approximately 83% male, averaged approximately 65 years of age, ranging from about 20 to 79.

Method: immunoSEQ multiplex PCR; TCRdb's copy keeps in-frame clones and lacks some. The sample lists tens of thousands of clones, approximately 91% occurring once. The germline gives CDR1 GTSNPN, CDR2 SVGIG (reference sequence). The CDR3 has 15 residues. Deletions cut 1 base from V and 4 bases from J, with 13 bases between. The source material was CD4+ or CD8+ T cells sorted from blood, sampled in a trial of the OX40 agonist ivuxolimab. The chain links TRBV30 to TRBJ1-4, with a possible D match to TRBD1 (6 bases). This TCR was sampled from an adult with an advanced solid tumor such as melanoma, head and neck, liver or kidney cancer. CDR3 coding DNA: TGTGCCTGGAGTGGAGGACAGCTATTTAATGAAAAACTGTTTTTT. Its translation is CAWSGGQLFNEKLFF. Using reference TRBV30 and TRBJ1-4 for the parts outside the CDR3, the full variable domain is SQTIHQWPATLVQPVGSPLSLECTVEGTSNPNLYWYRQAAGRGLQLLFYSVGIGQISSEVPQNLSASRPQDRQFILSSKKLLLSDSGFYLCAWSGGQLFNEKLFFGSGTQLSVL.